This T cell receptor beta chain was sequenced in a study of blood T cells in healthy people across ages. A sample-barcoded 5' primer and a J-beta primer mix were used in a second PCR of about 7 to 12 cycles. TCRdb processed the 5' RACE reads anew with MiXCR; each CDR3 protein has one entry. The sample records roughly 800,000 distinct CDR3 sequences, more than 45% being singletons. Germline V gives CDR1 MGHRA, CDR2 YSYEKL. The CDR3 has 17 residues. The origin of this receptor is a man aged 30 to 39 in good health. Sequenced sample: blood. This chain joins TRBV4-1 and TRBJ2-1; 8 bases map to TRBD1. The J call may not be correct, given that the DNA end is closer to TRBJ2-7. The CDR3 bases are TGCGCCAGCAGCCCTAACTCCAGGGGGCAATTCTACAATGAGCAGTACTTC. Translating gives CASSPNSRGQFYNEQYF.